The rows below give T cell receptor beta chains drawn from one sample of a study of T cell responses to AZD1222 COVID-19 vaccine. Sequencing used immunoSEQ multiplex PCR; TCRdb keeps in-frame clones, though not all of them. The sample lists approximately 100,000 clones; about 89% were seen once. Sequenced here: peripheral blood, sampled on day 0 of AZD1222 vaccination. All receptors come from an adult in good health. Both conserved end residues are part of each CDR3. Each record gives: D gene, J gene, clone size, V gene, CDR3 protein, CDR3 DNA. A D gene is named only where the DNA matches it firmly. Clone size is shown for a subset of rows, as once, few, many or a class of expanded clone.

d_call: -
j_call: TRBJ1-5
clone_size: -
v_call: TRBV6-1
cdr3_aa: CASSEASGSRNQPQHF
cdr3_nt: TGTGCCAGCAGTGAAGCATCAGGGTCGCGCAATCAGCCCCAGCATTTT

d_call: TRBD2
j_call: TRBJ2-1
clone_size: -
v_call: TRBV5-8
cdr3_aa: CASSLRTGGDNEQFF
cdr3_nt: TGTGCCAGCAGCTTGCGAACGGGGGGGGACAATGAGCAGTTCTTC

d_call: -
j_call: TRBJ1-1
clone_size: few
v_call: TRBV5-1
cdr3_aa: CASSLLAGMNTEAFF
cdr3_nt: TGCGCCAGCAGCTTGTTAGCCGGGATGAACACTGAAGCTTTCTTT

d_call: -
j_call: TRBJ1-2
clone_size: -
v_call: TRBV9
cdr3_aa: CASSVAVQAGGYTF
cdr3_nt: TGTGCCAGCAGCGTAGCTGTACAGGCCGGTGGCTACACCTTC

d_call: -
j_call: TRBJ1-4
clone_size: -
v_call: TRBV5-1
cdr3_aa: CASSLDISNEKLFF
cdr3_nt: TGCGCCAGCAGCTTGGACATATCTAATGAAAAACTGTTTTTT

d_call: -
j_call: TRBJ1-6
clone_size: -
v_call: TRBV9
cdr3_aa: CASSVAGGGSPLHF
cdr3_nt: TGTGCCAGCAGCGTAGCCGGGGGCGGGTCACCCCTCCACTTT

d_call: TRBD2
j_call: TRBJ2-1
clone_size: large
v_call: TRBV5-1
cdr3_aa: CASSQTSGSLYNEQFF
cdr3_nt: TGCGCCAGCAGCCAAACTAGCGGGAGTCTCTACAATGAGCAGTTCTTC

d_call: -
j_call: TRBJ1-1
clone_size: -
v_call: TRBV11-2
cdr3_aa: CASSLYTEAFF
cdr3_nt: TGTGCCAGCAGCCTTTACACTGAAGCTTTCTTT

d_call: -
j_call: TRBJ1-2
clone_size: -
v_call: TRBV12-3/TRBV12-4
cdr3_aa: CASSLAGHGYTF
cdr3_nt: TGTGCCAGCTCCTTGGCAGGCCATGGCTACACCTTC

d_call: -
j_call: TRBJ2-7
clone_size: -
v_call: TRBV5-1
cdr3_aa: CASSSIAEAGLVEQYF
cdr3_nt: TGCGCCAGCAGCTCGATAGCGGAAGCGGGTCTAGTCGAGCAGTACTTC

d_call: TRBD1
j_call: TRBJ2-7
clone_size: -
v_call: TRBV29-1
cdr3_aa: CSVVVGTGEGGSSYEQYF
cdr3_nt: TGCAGCGTTGTAGTTGGGACAGGGGAGGGTGGCAGCTCCTACGAGCAGTACTTC

d_call: TRBD1
j_call: TRBJ2-3
clone_size: -
v_call: TRBV19
cdr3_aa: CASSKSGQGSATQYF
cdr3_nt: TGTGCCAGTAGTAAATCGGGACAGGGATCCGCTACGCAGTATTTT

d_call: -
j_call: TRBJ2-6
clone_size: few
v_call: TRBV11-3
cdr3_aa: CASSLEQTGANVLTF
cdr3_nt: TGTGCCAGCAGCTTAGAACAGACTGGGGCCAACGTCCTGACTTTC

d_call: TRBD1
j_call: TRBJ1-3
clone_size: -
v_call: TRBV28
cdr3_aa: CASSSDQGAAARNTIYF
cdr3_nt: TGTGCCAGCAGTTCGGACCAGGGGGCCGCCGCAAGAAACACCATATATTTT

d_call: -
j_call: TRBJ2-3
clone_size: -
v_call: TRBV5-1
cdr3_aa: CASSLSDTDTQYF
cdr3_nt: TGCGCCAGCAGCCTTAGCGACACAGATACGCAGTATTTT

d_call: TRBD2
j_call: TRBJ2-2
clone_size: -
v_call: TRBV19
cdr3_aa: CASSRLAGTDTGELFF
cdr3_nt: TGTGCCAGTAGTAGACTAGCGGGGACGGACACCGGGGAGCTGTTTTTT

d_call: TRBD1
j_call: TRBJ2-7
clone_size: -
v_call: TRBV7-9
cdr3_aa: CASSADREQYF
cdr3_nt: TGTGCCAGCAGCGCGGACAGGGAGCAGTACTTC

d_call: -
j_call: TRBJ2-7
clone_size: once
v_call: TRBV19
cdr3_aa: CASTSSQGYEQYF
cdr3_nt: TGTGCCAGTACCTCCTCCCAGGGCTACGAGCAGTACTTC

d_call: -
j_call: TRBJ1-4
clone_size: -
v_call: TRBV30
cdr3_aa: CAWSQTGYVDEKLFF
cdr3_nt: TGTGCCTGGAGTCAAACAGGGTACGTGGATGAAAAACTGTTTTTT

d_call: -
j_call: TRBJ2-2
clone_size: -
v_call: TRBV7-3
cdr3_aa: CASSIGTADTGELFF
cdr3_nt: TGTGCCAGCAGCATCGGGACGGCGGACACCGGGGAGCTGTTTTTT

d_call: -
j_call: TRBJ2-1
clone_size: -
v_call: TRBV19
cdr3_aa: CASIPPREPAEQFF
cdr3_nt: TGTGCCAGTATCCCCCCACGGGAGCCGGCTGAGCAGTTCTTC

d_call: -
j_call: TRBJ1-1
clone_size: -
v_call: TRBV5-1
cdr3_aa: CASSLGEGDTEAFF
cdr3_nt: TGCGCCAGCAGCCTAGGTGAAGGGGACACTGAAGCTTTCTTT

d_call: -
j_call: TRBJ2-1
clone_size: -
v_call: TRBV29-1
cdr3_aa: CSAKQWQGLGNEQFF
cdr3_nt: TGCAGCGCCAAACAATGGCAGGGCCTGGGGAATGAGCAGTTCTTC

d_call: -
j_call: TRBJ2-1
clone_size: -
v_call: TRBV5-8
cdr3_aa: CASSSHEQFF
cdr3_nt: TGTGCCAGCAGTTCCCATGAGCAGTTCTTC

d_call: -
j_call: TRBJ2-7
clone_size: -
v_call: TRBV6-5
cdr3_aa: CASSSVFLEQYF
cdr3_nt: TGTGCCAGCAGTTCGGTATTCCTCGAGCAGTACTTC

d_call: TRBD2
j_call: TRBJ2-7
clone_size: few
v_call: TRBV27
cdr3_aa: CASSFSGRADSEQYF
cdr3_nt: TGTGCCAGCAGTTTCAGCGGGAGGGCCGACTCCGAGCAGTACTTC

d_call: TRBD2
j_call: TRBJ2-7
clone_size: -
v_call: TRBV11-2
cdr3_aa: CASSLDRGTSGRVSSYEQYF
cdr3_nt: TGTGCCAGCAGCTTAGATAGAGGGACTAGCGGGAGGGTGAGCTCCTACGAGCAGTACTTC

d_call: -
j_call: TRBJ1-1
clone_size: once
v_call: TRBV7-2
cdr3_aa: CASSLAGVTEAFF
cdr3_nt: TGTGCCAGCAGCTTAGCAGGGGTAACTGAAGCTTTCTTT

d_call: -
j_call: TRBJ1-6
clone_size: -
v_call: TRBV5-6
cdr3_aa: CASSLARSHYNSPLHF
cdr3_nt: TGTGCCAGCAGCTTGGCCCGGAGCCATTATAATTCACCCCTCCACTTT

d_call: -
j_call: TRBJ2-1
clone_size: once
v_call: TRBV4-1
cdr3_aa: CATEGPLGMFF
cdr3_nt: TGCGCCACCGAGGGACCCCTGGGAATGTTCTTC

d_call: TRBD1
j_call: TRBJ2-1
clone_size: -
v_call: TRBV6-5
cdr3_aa: CASSYSGFGQGYEQFF
cdr3_nt: TGTGCCAGCAGTTACTCAGGGTTCGGACAGGGCTATGAGCAGTTCTTC

d_call: -
j_call: TRBJ1-1
clone_size: -
v_call: TRBV19
cdr3_aa: CASSAGFGTEAFF
cdr3_nt: TGTGCCAGTAGCGCAGGGTTCGGCACTGAAGCTTTCTTT

d_call: TRBD1
j_call: TRBJ2-7
clone_size: -
v_call: TRBV2
cdr3_aa: CASSAGGGQTYEQYF
cdr3_nt: TGTGCCAGCAGTGCAGGTGGGGGACAGACCTACGAGCAGTACTTC

d_call: -
j_call: TRBJ2-3
clone_size: -
v_call: TRBV11-3
cdr3_aa: CASSLDGFGVNTQYF
cdr3_nt: TGTGCCAGCAGCCTTGACGGGTTTGGTGTAAATACGCAGTATTTT

d_call: TRBD2
j_call: TRBJ2-3
clone_size: -
v_call: TRBV5-1
cdr3_aa: CASSAWLAGTRGTQYF
cdr3_nt: TGCGCCAGCAGCGCCTGGTTAGCGGGCACTAGGGGTACGCAGTATTTT

d_call: TRBD2
j_call: TRBJ2-3
clone_size: -
v_call: TRBV18
cdr3_aa: CASSGLAPPTDTQYF
cdr3_nt: TGTGCCAGCTCAGGACTAGCGCCTCCCACAGATACGCAGTATTTT

d_call: -
j_call: TRBJ1-2
clone_size: -
v_call: TRBV5-1
cdr3_aa: CASSPLFYGYTF
cdr3_nt: TGCGCCAGCAGCCCACTCTTCTATGGCTACACCTTC

d_call: -
j_call: TRBJ1-2
clone_size: -
v_call: TRBV11-3
cdr3_aa: CASSLDGWRGRVDGYTF
cdr3_nt: TGTGCCAGCAGCTTAGATGGATGGCGTGGAAGGGTAGATGGCTACACCTTC

d_call: -
j_call: TRBJ1-2
clone_size: -
v_call: TRBV4-2
cdr3_aa: CASSLGLTINYGYTF
cdr3_nt: TGTGCCAGCAGCCTTGGACTGACGATTAACTATGGCTACACCTTC

d_call: TRBD1
j_call: TRBJ2-5
clone_size: -
v_call: TRBV27
cdr3_aa: CASSLWSGTGLETQYF
cdr3_nt: TGTGCCAGCAGTTTATGGTCCGGGACAGGGTTGGAGACCCAGTACTTC

d_call: -
j_call: TRBJ2-2
clone_size: few
v_call: TRBV2
cdr3_aa: CASSAQGAGELFF
cdr3_nt: TGTGCCAGCAGTGCACAGGGCGCCGGGGAGCTGTTTTTT

d_call: -
j_call: TRBJ1-6
clone_size: -
v_call: TRBV7-9
cdr3_aa: CASSLLQNNSPLHF
cdr3_nt: TGTGCCAGCAGCTTACTACAGAATAATTCACCCCTCCACTTT

d_call: -
j_call: TRBJ1-3
clone_size: once
v_call: TRBV5-1
cdr3_aa: CASSPGTSGNTIYF
cdr3_nt: TGCGCCAGCAGCCCTGGCACATCCGGAAACACCATATATTTT

d_call: TRBD2
j_call: TRBJ2-1
clone_size: -
v_call: TRBV27
cdr3_aa: CASSLPGLAYNEQFF
cdr3_nt: TGTGCCAGCAGTTTACCCGGACTAGCCTACAATGAGCAGTTCTTC

d_call: TRBD1
j_call: TRBJ1-4
clone_size: -
v_call: TRBV7-8
cdr3_aa: CASSPIGTGGEKLFF
cdr3_nt: TGTGCCAGCAGCCCCATCGGGACAGGAGGTGAAAAACTGTTTTTT

d_call: -
j_call: TRBJ1-1
clone_size: -
v_call: TRBV28
cdr3_aa: CASSLDTEAFF
cdr3_nt: TGTGCCAGCAGTTTGGACACTGAAGCTTTCTTT

d_call: -
j_call: TRBJ1-1
clone_size: -
v_call: TRBV9
cdr3_aa: CASSLEGDTEAFF
cdr3_nt: TGTGCCAGCAGTCTTGAGGGTGACACTGAAGCTTTCTTT